This T cell receptor (beta chain) was observed in a study of cytomegalovirus exposure and HLA in healthy donors. Germline assignment: CDR1 MNHNS and CDR2 SASEGT. This CDR3 has 14 residues. V lost 1 base and J 7 bases, leaving 11 bases between the germline ends. Healthy donors of bone marrow made up the group. It was with 60 Vbeta and 13 Jbeta primers that the PCR ran. Data came from immunoSEQ multiplex PCR; TCRdb stores just in-frame clones and leaves some out. The sample has over 150,000 clones, approximately 71% seen once; the top ten hold 1.1% to 1.5%. The chain combines TRBV6-1 with TRBJ1-5, with D uncertain. This clonotype originated in a man aged 45-65 years in good health and CMV-seronegative. The source material was PBMCs. The CDR3 is CASSEGRTYQPQHF. The CDR3 DNA reads TGTGCCAGCAGTGAAGGGAGAACCTACCAGCCCCAGCATTTT.